Below are 18 T cell receptor beta chains sequenced from a single sample in a study of long-term antiretroviral therapy in people with HIV (dated by TCRdb to between 2020 and 2023). The immunoSEQ hsTCRB v3.0 assay was used at survey level resolution to sequence the TRB variable region. Imported from immuneACCESS, the table was reduced by TCRdb to in-frame sequences with V and J called. These copies leave out some clones; in studies compared against another copy, an unresolved V gene accounts for under half, and the cause of the remainder is not known. Within this sample are some 25,000 clones, with roughly 88% of them counted one time only. About 2.4% of the sample is held by the ten biggest clonotypes. The source material was unsorted PBMCs, sampled 3 years after starting antiretroviral therapy. The receptors stem from a man in his fifties with HIV.

The CDR3 sequence is CASSLKGSSYEQYF. The CDR3 region has the DNA TGTGCCAGCAGCTTGAAAGGGAGCTCCTACGAGCAGTACTTC. The chain has TRBV5-4 and TRBJ2-7; weak D call: TRBD2 (5 bases). The CDR3 spans 14 residues. From germline, CDR1 is SGHNT and CDR2 YYREEE (reference sequence). V lost 1 base and J 0 bases, leaving 8 bases between the germline ends.

V gene TRBV11-3 combines with J gene TRBJ2-3; D is possibly TRBD1 (6 bases). Germline-derived CDR1 and CDR2 are SGHNT and YENEEA. The V end lost 2 bases, the J end lost 2 bases, and 14 bases lay between the germline ends. The CDR3 totals 16 residues. The CDR3 spells CASSLRSGAYTDTQYF. The CDR3 DNA reads TGTGCCAGCAGCTTAAGGTCAGGGGCTTACACAGATACGCAGTATTTT.

V and J are TRBV7-6 and TRBJ2-7; tentative D call: TRBD1 (6 bases). The germline CDR1 and CDR2 sequences are SGHVS and FNYEAQ. The V end was cut by 2 bases, the J end by 4 bases, with 9 bases between. CDR3 length equals 13 residues. CDR3: CASSLRQVYEQYF. The CDR3 coding sequence is TGTGCCAGCAGCTTAAGACAGGTATACGAGCAGTACTTC.

The V call is TRBV19, the J call TRBJ2-7; 7 bases align to TRBD1. V was pared by 6 bases and J by 0 bases, with 8 bases of the junction left unmatched. CDR3 length: 15 residues. Germline loops: CDR1 LNHDA, CDR2 SQIVND (reference sequence). The CDR3 nucleotides are TGTGCCAGTAGCCGACCGGGACAGAGCTCCTACGAGCAGTACTTC. Its protein product is CASSRPGQSSYEQYF.

The chain couples TRBV28 to TRBJ1-2; 11 bases align to TRBD1. The germline CDR1 and CDR2 sequences are MDHEN and SYDVKM. The CDR3 runs to 17 residues. The ends lost 5 bases at V and 4 bases at J; junction bases unmatched: 12. The CDR3 DNA reads as TGTGCCAGCAGTCGAAGGACAGGGGGCGCCCCCTCCTATGGCTACACCTTC. This encodes CASSRRTGGAPSYGYTF.

The V gene is TRBV30, the J gene TRBJ2-7; perhaps TRBD2 as D (6 bases). The CDR3 length is 12 residues. CDR1 is GTSNPN, CDR2 SVGIG, per germline (reference sequence). Trimming stripped 3 bases from V and 2 bases from J, with 8 bases between. CDR3 amino acids: CAWRAGPYEQYF. CDR3 bases: TGTGCCTGGAGGGCGGGGCCCTACGAGCAGTACTTC.

In this sample, this clone turned up once. This chain links TRBV30 with TRBJ2-3; D remains unclear. Germline V CDR1 and CDR2: GTSNPN, SVGIG (reference sequence). V lost 3 bases, J lost 1 base, and 8 bases lay in between. This CDR3 has 13 amino acids. This chain's CDR3 is CAWRADGTDTQYF. The CDR3 DNA reads TGTGCCTGGAGAGCAGACGGCACAGATACGCAGTATTTT.

V and J are TRBV5-1 and TRBJ1-1; D not certain. CDR1 is SGHRS, CDR2 YFSETQ, per germline. Trimming stripped 0 bases from V and 1 base from J, with 13 bases between. This CDR3 is 16 amino acids long. CDR3 nucleotide sequence: TGCGCCAGCAGCTTGGCCTCTAGGCCCAGGAACACTGAAGCTTTCTTT. Protein product: CASSLASRPRNTEAFF. Combining the CDR3 with reference TRBV5-1 and TRBJ1-1 gives the whole variable domain KAGVTQTPRYLIKTRGQQVTLSCSPISGHRSVSWYQQTPGQGLQFLFEYFSETQRNKGNFPGRFSGRQFSNSRSEMNVSTLELGDSALYLCASSLASRPRNTEAFFGQGTRLTVV.

This chain links TRBV4-3 with TRBJ1-5; TRBD1 is a possible D gene (5 bases). Germline V lookup: CDR1 LGHNA, CDR2 YSLEER. Deletions cut 1 base from V and 0 bases from J, with 7 bases between. The CDR3 loop spans 15 amino acids. CDR3 DNA: TGCGCCAGCAGCCAAGGCCAGGGTAGCAATCAGCCCCAGCATTTT. As protein: CASSQGQGSNQPQHF.

J is TRBJ1-2 and V is TRBV5-1, with 9 bases matching TRBD1. The CDR3 has 15 amino acids. The V gene end was trimmed by 4 bases and the J gene end by 5 bases; junction bases not matched to a gene: 9. CDR1 SGHRS and CDR2 YFSETQ come from the germline V gene. CDR3 amino acids: CASSLTGTGSYGYTF. DNA of the CDR3: TGCGCCAGCAGCCTAACCGGGACAGGGTCGTATGGCTACACCTTC.

The chain uses TRBV28 and TRBJ1-1; TRBD1 matches 7 bases. Germline loops: CDR1 MDHEN, CDR2 SYDVKM. J lost 1 base, V lost 6 bases, and 17 bases had no gene match. The CDR3 spans 18 residues. CDR3 residues: CASSFYRGRYTRNTEAFF. The CDR3, as DNA: TGTGCCAGCAGCTTCTACAGGGGACGGTACACCCGGAACACTGAAGCTTTCTTT.

CDR3 nucleotides: TGTGCCAGCAGTTTAGTGGGAGGACCCTCCTATAATTCACCCCTCCACTTT. It is translated as CASSLVGGPSYNSPLHF. The rearrangement links TRBV27 to TRBJ1-6; D ambiguous. Germline V lookup: CDR1 MNHEY, CDR2 SMNVEV (reference sequence). Trimming left V 2 bases short and J 0 bases short, with 11 bases between. The CDR3 covers 17 residues.

The chain recombines TRBV7-9 with TRBJ2-7; D possibly corresponds to TRBD1 (7 bases). The V gene's germline CDR1 is SEHNR and CDR2 FQNEAQ (reference sequence). The CDR3 covers 17 residues. Deletions cut 2 bases from V and 0 bases from J, with 17 bases between. In DNA, the CDR3 is TGTGCCAGCAGCTTAAGGGAGGACAGGCCACTCTCCTACGAGCAGTACTTC. It encodes CASSLREDRPLSYEQYF. The full variable domain, in which reference TRBV7-9 and TRBJ2-7 provide the parts outside the CDR3, is DTGVSQNPRHKITKRGQNVTFRCDPISEHNRLYWYRQTLGQGPEFLTYFQNEAQLEKSRLLSDRFSAERPKGSFSTLEIQRTEQGDSAMYLCASSLREDRPLSYEQYFGPGTRLTVT.

The rearrangement links TRBV5-4 to TRBJ2-5; the D call may be TRBD1 or TRBD2 (5 bases each). V was shortened by 1 base and J by 1 base, with 8 bases between the two germline ends. CDR1 is SGHNT, CDR2 YYREEE, per germline (reference sequence). This CDR3 region has 14 residues. The CDR3 is CASSLTGLQETQYF. Here the CDR3 DNA reads TGTGCCAGCAGCTTGACAGGACTCCAAGAGACCCAGTACTTC.

The CDR3 DNA is TGTGCCAGCAGCTTACAGGGCGGGGACGTCTCCTACGAGCAGTACTTC. Amino acids: CASSLQGGDVSYEQYF. The chain carries TRBV7-2 and TRBJ2-7; D possibly corresponds to TRBD2 (6 bases). The germline gives CDR1 SGHTA, CDR2 FQGNSA. The CDR3 is 16 residues long. With 2 bases removed from V and 0 bases from J, the gap between germline ends came to 14 bases. Filled out from reference TRBV7-2 and TRBJ2-7, the complete variable domain reads GAGVSQSPSNKVTEKGKDVELRCDPISGHTALYWYRQSLGQGLEFLIYFQGNSAPDKSGLPSDRFSAERTGGSVSTLTIQRTQQEDSAVYLCASSLQGGDVSYEQYFGPGTRLTVT.

The V gene is TRBV27, the J gene TRBJ1-1, with a possible D match to TRBD1 (5 bases). The CDR3 is 16 amino acids. Trimming stripped 2 bases from V and 1 base from J, with 14 bases between. The germline V gene encodes CDR1 MNHEY and CDR2 SMNVEV (reference sequence). The CDR3 loop is CASSLRLGTENTEAFF. CDR3 coding DNA: TGTGCCAGCAGTTTAAGATTAGGGACGGAGAACACTGAAGCTTTCTTT.

The chain recombines TRBV18 with TRBJ1-5, with 7 bases aligning to TRBD1. This CDR3 has 13 amino acids. With 8 bases clipped from V and 6 bases from J, the junction kept 7 bases outside the gene matches. Germline CDR1 KGHSH, CDR2 LQKENI. The CDR3 loop reads CASRTGTAQPQHF. The DNA of the CDR3 is TGTGCCAGCCGTACCGGGACAGCTCAGCCCCAGCATTTT.

The chain joins TRBV5-1 to TRBJ1-2; D is unresolved. The V and J ends lost 3 bases and 7 bases respectively, with 13 bases between them. The CDR3 totals 13 residues. Germline CDR1 reads SGHRS; CDR2 reads YFSETQ. For the CDR3, the DNA is TGCGCCAGCAGCTCCCAGGACGGAGTTGGCTACACCTTC. This encodes CASSSQDGVGYTF.